Each of the 28 T cell receptor beta chains below was sequenced from the same sample in a study of cytomegalovirus exposure and HLA in healthy donors. The PCR contained 60 Vbeta and 13 Jbeta primers. TCRdb's table, derived via immunoSEQ multiplex PCR, lists solely in-frame clones and lacks some. Of under 200,000 clones in the sample, about three quarters were seen once. The sample consisted of PBMCs. The receptors originated from a woman aged 40-49 years in good health and CMV-seropositive.

The CDR3 here is CASSMGLRLDTQYF. CDR3 DNA sequence: TGTGCCAGCAGCATGGGACTCCGGCTGGATACGCAGTATTTT. The chain is built from TRBV5-5 and TRBJ2-3; D may be TRBD2 (6 bases). This CDR3 has 14 residues. V lost 4 bases to trimming and J lost 6 bases, with 15 bases between them. CDR1 is SGHKS, CDR2 YYEKEE, per germline (reference sequence).

The chain recombines TRBV5-1 with TRBJ2-2; the D gene is possibly TRBD1 (6 bases). Germline values: CDR1 SGHRS, CDR2 YFSETQ. Trimming removed 3 bases from V and 1 base from J, with 16 bases in between. The CDR3 is made up of 17 amino acids. CDR3 coding DNA: TGCGCCAGCAGCTCACCCTCTGGGACAAGGAACACCGGGGAGCTGTTTTTT. Translation: CASSSPSGTRNTGELFF.

This clone was picked up one time. The rearrangement joins TRBV7-6 to TRBJ2-3, with D possibly matching TRBD2 (5 bases). The CDR3 runs to 15 residues. V lost 8 bases and J lost 0, with 15 bases in between. Germline CDR1 reads SGHVS; CDR2 reads FNYEAQ. CDR3 bases: TGTGCCAGCGCTAACTTGGGAGCAAGCACAGATACGCAGTATTTT. This codes for CASANLGASTDTQYF.

This chain joins TRBV2 and TRBJ1-4; D is uncertain. The CDR3 is made up of 14 amino acids. Trimming pared 5 bases from V and 11 bases from J, leaving 18 bases between. Germline CDR1 reads SNHLY; CDR2 reads FYNNEI. This CDR3 is CASSYGFGLEKLFF. The CDR3 DNA follows: TGTGCCAGCAGTTACGGGTTTGGGTTGGAGAAACTGTTTTTT.

V is TRBV6-5 and J is TRBJ1-1, with D possibly matching TRBD1 (5 bases). V was trimmed by 0 bases and J by 4 bases, leaving 12 bases between them. This CDR3 has 15 amino acids. Germline V CDR1 and CDR2: MNHEY, SVGAGI. In DNA form, the CDR3 reads TGTGCCAGCAGTTACTCGACCGCCAGGGCCACTGAAGCTTTCTTT. It yields the protein CASSYSTARATEAFF.

The chain joins TRBV5-1 to TRBJ2-7, with 14 bases lining up with TRBD2. J gave up 7 bases and V 4 bases, and 7 bases lay outside the gene matches. CDR3 length: 15 amino acids. Germline-derived CDR1 and CDR2 are SGHRS and YFSETQ. The CDR3 sequence is CASSLTSGRAGEQYF. The CDR3 region has the DNA TGCGCCAGCAGCCTGACTAGCGGGAGGGCTGGTGAGCAGTACTTC. The full variable domain, rest sourced from reference TRBV5-1 and TRBJ2-7, is KAGVTQTPRYLIKTRGQQVTLSCSPISGHRSVSWYQQTPGQGLQFLFEYFSETQRNKGNFPGRFSGRQFSNSRSEMNVSTLELGDSALYLCASSLTSGRAGEQYFGPGTRLTVT.

The chain links TRBV6-6 to TRBJ2-6, with TRBD2 as a possible D gene (6 bases). The CDR3 has 16 amino acids. In germline, CDR1 is MNHNY, CDR2 SVGAGI (reference sequence). V was trimmed by 7 bases and J by 2 bases, leaving 15 bases between them. The CDR3 region is CASTKGGVAGANVLTF. The CDR3 DNA is TGTGCCAGCACCAAAGGAGGGGTAGCTGGGGCCAACGTCCTGACTTTC.

In DNA, the CDR3 is TGTGCCAGCAGTGAAGAAGGGGGCAGGGGATGGGGAGTCTATGGCTACACCTTC. Its translation is CASSEEGGRGWGVYGYTF. The V and J genes are TRBV6-1 and TRBJ1-2; the match to TRBD1 covers 7 bases. The V gene's germline CDR1 is MNHNS and CDR2 SASEGT. Trimming cost V 1 base and J 4 bases; bases outside gene matches: 15. The CDR3 extends over 18 amino acids.

This clone was found a few times. The chain joins TRBV5-1 to TRBJ2-7; TRBD2 agrees at 12 bases. The V segment lost 2 bases and the J segment 3 bases; nucleotides outside the gene matches: 6. This CDR3 is built from 16 residues. Per germline, CDR1 SGHRS and CDR2 YFSETQ. CDR3 protein: CASSFSTSGRIYEQYF. The CDR3 DNA follows: TGCGCCAGCAGCTTCTCGACTAGCGGGAGAATCTACGAGCAGTACTTC.

This clone is a singleton in its sample. Written as DNA, the CDR3 is TGTGCCAGCAGCTGGGGGGGGGACTATGGCTACACCTTC. As protein: CASSWGGDYGYTF. The chain combines TRBV5-6 with TRBJ1-2; possible D gene TRBD1, 5 bases. The ends were cut back, 3 bases at V and 3 bases at J, with 9 bases in the middle. Germline V gives CDR1 SGHDT, CDR2 YYEEEE. The CDR3 consists of 13 residues.

V gene TRBV5-1 combines with J gene TRBJ2-2; 8 bases agree with TRBD1. The CDR3 consists of 15 residues. The trim removed 4 bases at V and 1 base at J, leaving 3 bases unmatched. Germline V CDR1 and CDR2: SGHRS, YFSETQ. In DNA form, the CDR3 reads TGCGCCAGCAGCCCCGGACAGGGGAACACCGGGGAGCTGTTTTTT. As protein: CASSPGQGNTGELFF.

This clone was counted ten times or more. The chain uses TRBV15 and TRBJ2-2; tentatively, D is TRBD2 (5 bases). The CDR3 is 14 residues long. Trimming pared 5 bases from V and 5 bases from J, leaving 12 bases between. Germline V CDR1 and CDR2: LNHNV, YYDKDF (reference sequence). CDR3 sequence (DNA): TGTGCCACCAGCGTCTACAGAGGGACCGGGGAGCTGTTTTTT. It translates to CATSVYRGTGELFF.

The rearrangement links TRBV5-8 to TRBJ2-1; the match to TRBD2 covers 12 bases. CDR3 length equals 17 residues. Germline V gives CDR1 SGHTS, CDR2 YDEGEE. V dropped 3 bases and J dropped 5; count of bases not matched to a gene: 9. The CDR3 nucleotides read TGTGCCAGCAGCTCCAGTCCGACTAGCGGGAGTGACAATGAGCAGTTCTTC. Translated: CASSSSPTSGSDNEQFF. Filled out from reference TRBV5-8 and TRBJ2-1, the complete variable domain reads EAGVTQSPTHLIKTRGQQATLRCSPISGHTSVYWYQQALGLGLQFLLWYDEGEERNRGNFPPRFSGRQFPNYSSELNVNALELEDSALYLCASSSSPTSGSDNEQFFGPGTRLTVL.

The chain has TRBV7-2 and TRBJ1-5; no definite D call. Germline CDR1 and CDR2: SGHTA and FQGNSA. Trimming pared 5 bases from V and 2 bases from J, leaving 10 bases between. The CDR3 is made up of 14 amino acids. The DNA of the CDR3 is TGTGCCAGCAGCGGCGGGTCTGGCAATCAGCCCCAGCATTTT. It encodes CASSGGSGNQPQHF.

This clone occurred a few times. This sequence joins TRBV5-4 and TRBJ2-5; D not resolved. The CDR3 contains 14 residues. V was trimmed by 4 bases and J by 4 bases, leaving 14 bases between them. Looked up from germline, CDR1 is SGHNT and CDR2 is YYREEE (reference sequence). CDR3: CASSLGSGSETQYF. In nucleotides, the CDR3 is TGTGCCAGCAGCCTTGGATCAGGCTCAGAGACCCAGTACTTC. The complete variable domain, with remaining parts taken from reference TRBV5-4 and TRBJ2-5, reads ETGVTQSPTHLIKTRGQQVTLRCSSQSGHNTVSWYQQALGQGPQFIFQYYREEENGRGNFPPRFSGLQFPNYSSELNVNALELDDSALYLCASSLGSGSETQYFGPGTRLLVL.

The V and J genes are TRBV5-1 and TRBJ2-2, with TRBD2 identical over 7 bases. The CDR3 is 15 residues long. Germline V gives CDR1 SGHRS, CDR2 YFSETQ. The V segment lost 2 bases and the J segment 9 bases; nucleotides outside the gene matches: 10. The CDR3 DNA reads TGCGCCAGCAGCTTTTCCCCCAGCGGGATTCGGGAGCTGTTTTTT. This encodes CASSFSPSGIRELFF.

To note about this clone: The same CDR3 can be traced to other DNA sequences in this sample. This rearrangement joins TRBV19 to TRBJ1-5; 8 nucleotides line up with TRBD1. The trim removed 6 bases at V and 6 bases at J, leaving 7 bases unmatched. The CDR3 sequence is 14 residues long. Germline CDR1 reads LNHDA; CDR2 reads SQIVND (reference sequence). CDR3 loop: CASRPQGASQPQHF. The CDR3, as DNA: TGTGCCAGTAGACCGCAGGGGGCCAGTCAGCCCCAGCATTTT.

This chain uses TRBV28 with TRBJ1-2, with TRBD1 matching 8 bases. The CDR3 is made up of 13 amino acids. Germline assignment: CDR1 MDHEN and CDR2 SYDVKM. V lost 5 bases to trimming and J lost 6 bases; unmatched junction nucleotides: 5. The CDR3 DNA follows: TGTGCCAGCAGTCTGACAGGGGAAAATGGCTACACCTTC. Its translation: CASSLTGENGYTF.

The chain employs TRBV29-1 and TRBJ2-3; weak D call: TRBD1 (6 bases). Trimming left V 4 bases short and J 5 bases short, with 19 bases between. CDR3 length: 15 amino acids. The V gene's germline CDR1 is SQVTM and CDR2 ANQGSEA. The CDR3 sequence: CSVGMGAGAGDTQYF. CDR3 nucleotides: TGCAGCGTTGGCATGGGGGCAGGGGCCGGAGATACGCAGTATTTT.

V and J are TRBV18 and TRBJ2-7; D may be TRBD1 (6 bases). Trimming pared 3 bases from V and 5 bases from J, leaving 14 bases between. Germline CDR1 reads KGHSH; CDR2 reads LQKENI. CDR3 length: 14 amino acids. The CDR3 is CASSPQATGNEQYF. CDR3 coding DNA: TGTGCCAGCTCACCCCAGGCAACAGGGAACGAGCAGTACTTC. Drawing the rest from reference TRBV18 and TRBJ2-7, the complete variable domain is NAGVMQNPRHLVRRRGQEARLRCSPMKGHSHVYWYRQLPEEGLKFMVYLQKENIIDESGMPKERFSAEFPKEGPSILRIQQVVRGDSAAYFCASSPQATGNEQYFGPGTRLTVT.

V is TRBV9 and J is TRBJ2-3; TRBD1 aligns across 10 bases. Germline CDR1 and CDR2: SGDLS and YYNGEE. The CDR3 runs 15 residues. The V gene end was trimmed by 3 bases and the J gene end by 4 bases; junction bases not matched to a gene: 5. This CDR3 reads CASSDDRGQADTQYF. The CDR3 DNA reads as TGTGCCAGCAGCGATGACAGGGGGCAGGCAGATACGCAGTATTTT.

The V gene is TRBV2, the J gene TRBJ2-5; 7 bases map to TRBD2. From germline, CDR1 is SNHLY and CDR2 FYNNEI. V shed 6 bases and J 5 bases; nucleotides not matched to a gene: 9. CDR3 length: 14 amino acids. The CDR3 spells CASSLTSAGETQYF. The CDR3 nucleotides read TGTGCCAGCAGCCTCACTAGCGCGGGGGAGACCCAGTACTTC.

The chain links TRBV7-2 to TRBJ2-3; TRBD1 matches 7 bases. Germline values: CDR1 SGHTA, CDR2 FQGNSA. Trimming took 0 bases from V and 13 from J; bases not matched to a gene: 10. CDR3 length: 14 residues. The CDR3 loop is CASSLAGWDSVEYF. The CDR3 DNA is TGTGCCAGCAGCTTAGCGGGGTGGGACAGTGTGGAGTATTTT.

Only a few counts were recorded for this clone. V gene TRBV5-1 combines with J gene TRBJ1-1; 10 bases agree with TRBD1. The germline gives CDR1 SGHRS, CDR2 YFSETQ. The CDR3 loop spans 14 amino acids. Trimming at V came to 4 bases and at J to 11 bases, leaving 11 bases not matched to a gene. The CDR3 spells CASSPAVGQGVAFF. CDR3 nucleotide sequence: TGCGCCAGCAGCCCGGCGGTCGGACAGGGGGTGGCTTTCTTT.

The chain carries TRBV7-2 and TRBJ2-5; 8 bases are a match to TRBD2. There are 16 residues in the CDR3. CDR1 and CDR2 (germline): SGHTA, FQGNSA. J lost 1 base, V lost 1 base, and 5 bases had no gene match. The CDR3 DNA reads as TGTGCCAGCAGCTTAGTGGCTAGCGGGCCCCAAGAGACCCAGTACTTC. Its protein is CASSLVASGPQETQYF.

The genes are TRBV4-3 and TRBJ2-5, with TRBD2 identical over 9 bases. Trimming took 0 bases from V and 6 from J; bases not matched to a gene: 11. Per germline, CDR1 LGHNA and CDR2 YSLEER. The CDR3 spans 17 residues. In nucleotides, the CDR3 is TGCGCCAGCAGCCAAGATCTTAGCGGGAGTCTCGCAAAGACCCAGTACTTC. It translates to CASSQDLSGSLAKTQYF.

This clone appeared once. The chain joins TRBV6-6 to TRBJ1-2, with 7 bases fitting TRBD1. This CDR3 contains 14 residues. CDR1 and CDR2 (germline): MNHNY, SVGAGI (reference sequence). The junction had 7 bases not matched to a gene; V was cut back by 5 bases and J by 4 bases. CDR3 protein: CASSPTGTVYGYTF. CDR3 nucleotides: TGTGCCAGCAGTCCGACCGGGACAGTCTATGGCTACACCTTC.

This chain connects TRBV18 to TRBJ2-1; tentatively, D is TRBD2 (6 bases). The germline V gene has CDR1 KGHSH and CDR2 LQKENI. The CDR3 loop spans 13 amino acids. Trimming took off 5 bases at V and 5 bases at J, with 10 bases between the two ends. The CDR3 nucleotides read TGTGCCAGCTCAGCGGGACCCAACAATGAGCAGTTCTTC. Translation: CASSAGPNNEQFF.